The entry that follows covers one TCR beta chain sequence. Its target is not known. The V segment lost 7 bases and the J segment 8 bases; nucleotides outside the gene matches: 11. This CDR3 contains 14 residues. The germline CDR1 and CDR2 sequences are SQVTM and ANQGSEA. Produced via immunoSEQ multiplex PCR; TCRdb's table is partial and in-frame only. This sample yields 150,000 to 200,000 clones, of which about 83% are seen a single time; more than 1.2% belongs to the top ten. This entry comes from a study of cytomegalovirus exposure and HLA in healthy donors. General study results and limits: Cytomegalovirus association was listed for about 160 TCR beta chains. Usually a TCR sequence was rare, but some public TCRs were found in many donors.

Material for sequencing was PBMCs. The sequence derives from a woman aged 30 to 39 in good health and CMV-seronegative. V is TRBV29-1 and J is TRBJ2-1, with 10 bases matching TRBD1. In nucleotides, the CDR3 is TGCAGCGCCAAGTGGGACAGGGGAGTGTATGAGCAGTTCTTC. Residues: CSAKWDRGVYEQFF.